Presented here are 18 T cell receptor beta chains from one specimen sequenced in a study of vaccination and CD4 T cells after COVID-19. An Oncomine TCR Beta short-read assay was used to sequence the DNA from cultured CD4+ T cells. TCRdb reprocessed the PCR reads via MiXCR and lists one record per CDR3 protein. The sample lists 15,000 to 20,000 distinct CDR3 sequences, approximately 63% occurring once. Noted treatment: approximately 9-day PBMC culture with coronavirus spike peptide pools or control peptides (ViraFEST assay). What these receptors recognize is not known. The sample comprised CD4+ T cells from blood, cultured in vitro. The receptors were gathered from a human donor who had recovered from COVID-19.

This chain connects TRBV2 to TRBJ2-3; perhaps TRBD2 as D (6 bases). The germline CDR1 and CDR2 sequences are SNHLY and FYNNEI. This CDR3 spans 16 amino acids. The V end lost 2 bases, the J end lost 0 bases, and 12 bases lay between the germline ends. CDR3 protein: CASSERGGISTDTQYF. The CDR3 coding sequence is TGTGCCAGCAGTGAAAGGGGCGGGATAAGCACAGATACGCAGTATTTT.

Details on this clonotype: Its ends do not fully match the called genes, so a read error is possible. The chain has TRBV24-1 and TRBJ1-5; D is ambiguous. CDR1 is KGHDR, CDR2 SFDVKD, per germline. The CDR3 runs 14 residues. The CDR3 DNA is TGTGCCACCGGTGATTTCGTCATCAATCAGCCCCAGCATTTT. Protein product: CATGDFVINQPQHF.

The chain carries TRBV7-2 and TRBJ2-7, with D unclear. The CDR3 covers 15 residues. From germline, CDR1 is SGHTA and CDR2 FQGNSA. The V and J ends lost 5 bases and 5 bases respectively, with 19 bases between them. The CDR3 loop reads CASSRNPGPDHEQYF. The CDR3 DNA reads as TGTGCCAGCAGCCGCAATCCGGGCCCAGACCACGAGCAGTACTTC.

The chain recombines TRBV6-1 with TRBJ1-1; D not resolved. Trimming shortened V by 5 bases and J by 5 bases, and 15 bases separated the two germline ends. This CDR3 has 14 amino acids. The germline V gene encodes CDR1 MNHNS and CDR2 SASEGT. This CDR3 is CASSRFTKGTEAFF. The CDR3 region has the DNA TGTGCCAGCAGTAGATTTACGAAGGGAACTGAAGCTTTCTTT.

This clonotype appeared a single time. The J gene is TRBJ2-6, the V gene TRBV6-2 or TRBV6-3; unclear D gene. The CDR3 has 18 residues. The V gene lost 0 bases and the J gene lost 0 bases, with 12 bases spanning the gap. The germline V gene has CDR1 MNHEY and CDR2 SVGEGT. Here the CDR3 DNA reads TGTGCCAGCAGTTACTCGATTGGTGGGGACTCTGGGGCCAACGTCCTGACTTTC. Amino acid sequence: CASSYSIGGDSGANVLTF.

The rearrangement links TRBV7-2 to TRBJ2-3; TRBD2 might be the D (6 bases). There are 16 residues in the CDR3. Germline CDR1 SGHTA, CDR2 FQGNSA. With 5 bases removed from V and 0 bases from J, the gap between germline ends came to 15 bases. CDR3 coding DNA: TGTGCCAGCAGCCAGAGGCGGGATGGTAGCACAGATACGCAGTATTTT. It yields the protein CASSQRRDGSTDTQYF.

This clonotype appeared a few times. This chain joins TRBV2 and TRBJ2-5; unclear D gene. CDR1 SNHLY and CDR2 FYNNEI come from the germline V gene. V was pared by 4 bases and J by 7 bases, with 19 bases between. The CDR3 extends over 15 amino acids. Written as DNA, the CDR3 is TGTGCCAGCAGTGTGTCTCTGACTGAGGCAGGGACCCAGTACTTC. It yields the protein CASSVSLTEAGTQYF.

This clonotype appeared a few times. J is TRBJ2-3 and V is TRBV20-1; 7 positions agree with TRBD2. With 0 bases clipped from V and 6 bases from J, the junction kept 6 bases outside the gene matches. The germline V gene has CDR1 DFQATT and CDR2 SNEGSKA (reference sequence). The CDR3 extends over 14 amino acids. The CDR3 reads CSARDVTLADTQYF. The DNA for the CDR3 is TGCAGTGCTAGAGACGTAACACTAGCGGATACGCAGTATTTT.

J is TRBJ1-1 and V is TRBV7-2; D gene unclear. Trimming pared 5 bases from V and 0 bases from J, leaving 7 bases between. CDR1 SGHTA and CDR2 FQGNSA come from the germline V gene. The CDR3 has 13 amino acids. The CDR3 sequence: CASSPYLNTEAFF. CDR3 bases: TGTGCCAGCAGCCCCTATTTGAACACTGAAGCTTTCTTT.

The chain uses TRBV12-3 or TRBV12-4 and TRBJ1-1; tentative D call: TRBD1 (5 bases). The CDR3 covers 13 residues. V shed 4 bases and J shed 10 bases, with 16 bases lying between them. The CDR3 protein is CASSSTGALRAFF. DNA of the CDR3: TGTGCCAGCAGTTCAACCGGGGCCCTGAGAGCTTTCTTT.

This sequence joins TRBV27 and TRBJ1-1, with TRBD1 as a possible D gene (5 bases). V was trimmed by 5 bases and J by 3 bases, leaving 16 bases between them. CDR1 MNHEY and CDR2 SMNVEV come from the germline V gene (reference sequence). The CDR3 extends over 15 amino acids. CDR3 nucleotides: TGTGCCAGCAGTCCCGATCGGGGGATGGACACTGAAGCTTTCTTT. Translated: CASSPDRGMDTEAFF.

The rearrangement uses TRBV28 and TRBJ2-3; D gene unclear. Germline V gives CDR1 MDHEN, CDR2 SYDVKM. The V gene lost 7 bases and the J gene lost 3 bases, with 11 bases spanning the gap. The CDR3 consists of 13 residues. CDR3 protein: CASNLVVTDTQYF. CDR3 bases: TGTGCCAGCAACCTAGTAGTGACAGATACGCAGTATTTT. Based on the CDR3 plus reference TRBV28 and TRBJ2-3, the full variable domain is DVKVTQSSRYLVKRTGEKVFLECVQDMDHENMFWYRQDPGLGLRLIYFSYDVKMKEKGDIPEGYSVSREKKERFSLILESASTNQTSMYLCASNLVVTDTQYFGPGTRLTVL.

This chain joins TRBV11-3 and TRBJ1-6; D is unresolved. CDR3 size: 16 residues. Germline V lookup: CDR1 SGHNT, CDR2 YENEEA. The ends were cut back, 3 bases at V and 4 bases at J, with 13 bases in the middle. The CDR3 DNA reads TGTGCCAGCAGCTTTTCACCGGCCAGATATAATTCACCCCTCCACTTT. It specifies CASSFSPARYNSPLHF.

The chain carries TRBV29-1 and TRBJ1-1; 8 bases line up with TRBD1. Per germline, CDR1 SQVTM and CDR2 ANQGSEA. V dropped 7 bases and J dropped 0; count of bases not matched to a gene: 13. The CDR3 is 16 amino acids. The CDR3 loop is CSAATGVREVNTEAFF. DNA for the CDR3: TGCAGCGCTGCGACAGGGGTTAGGGAAGTGAACACTGAAGCTTTCTTT.

V and J are TRBV7-9 and TRBJ2-2; D uncertain. In germline, CDR1 is SEHNR, CDR2 FQNEAQ (reference sequence). The CDR3 loop spans 14 amino acids. V was trimmed by 4 bases and J by 3 bases, leaving 9 bases between them. CDR3 in amino acids: CASSSRTHTGELFF. The CDR3 DNA is TGTGCCAGCAGCTCGAGGACGCACACCGGGGAGCTGTTTTTT.

The V and J genes are TRBV6-5 and TRBJ2-1; D perhaps matches TRBD2 (5 bases). Trimming cost V 2 bases and J 2 bases, with 10 bases left between them. CDR3 length: 15 amino acids. Germline CDR1 is MNHEY and CDR2 is SVGAGI. The CDR3 sequence is CASSYDEGAYNEQFF. DNA for the CDR3: TGTGCCAGCAGTTACGATGAGGGAGCCTACAATGAGCAGTTCTTC.

This chain uses TRBV12-3 or TRBV12-4 with TRBJ2-5; TRBD2 might be the D (6 bases). This CDR3 is 15 amino acids long. V shed 5 bases and J shed 2 bases, with 15 bases lying between them. CDR3 protein: CASSLGGRGQETQYF. The DNA of the CDR3 is TGTGCCAGCAGTCTTGGTGGGCGGGGACAAGAGACCCAGTACTTC.

The rearrangement uses TRBV7-2 and TRBJ1-2; no clear D. With 2 bases removed from V and 4 bases from J, the gap between germline ends came to 20 bases. The CDR3 contains 17 residues. Germline V lookup: CDR1 SGHTA, CDR2 FQGNSA. CDR3 protein: CASSLSTVWAATYGYTF. The CDR3 nucleotides read TGTGCCAGCAGCTTAAGTACCGTGTGGGCAGCAACCTATGGCTACACCTTC.